The 16 T cell receptor beta chains below all came from one sample that was sequenced in a study of OX40 agonist ivuxolimab in advanced cancers. TCRdb's copy holds only in-frame clones and misses some; the assay was immunoSEQ multiplex PCR. The sample yields about 90,000 clones, around nine tenths seen once. The specimen was CD4+ or CD8+ T cells sorted from blood, collected in a trial of the OX40 agonist ivuxolimab. The receptors here all came from an adult with an advanced solid tumor such as melanoma, head and neck, liver or kidney cancer.

This clone appeared once. V usage is TRBV7-2 and J usage is TRBJ2-2, with D unresolved. Trimming cost V 2 bases and J 4 bases, with 5 bases left between them. CDR3 size: 13 residues. The germline V gene has CDR1 SGHTA and CDR2 FQGNSA. For the CDR3, the DNA is TGTGCCAGCAGCTTACGTGGCACCGGGGAGCTGTTTTTT. Translated, it gives CASSLRGTGELFF.

The rearrangement links TRBV30 to TRBJ1-5, with D perhaps matching TRBD1 (6 bases). The CDR3 is 13 residues long. Germline CDR1 is GTSNPN and CDR2 is SVGIG (reference sequence). The V end was cut by 2 bases, the J end by 7 bases, with 12 bases between. CDR3 in amino acids: CAWSFGTRQPQHF. Here the CDR3 DNA reads TGTGCCTGGAGTTTCGGGACACGGCAGCCCCAGCATTTT.

This clone was seen repeatedly, ten times or more. The V call is TRBV4-1, the J call TRBJ1-2; maybe TRBD1 (6 bases). The germline CDR1 and CDR2 sequences are MGHRA and YSYEKL. This CDR3 is 17 amino acids long. V lost 1 base, J lost 1 base, and 16 bases lay in between. CDR3 DNA sequence: TGCGCCAGCAGCCAAGTTGTCCGGACAGTTTTTAACTATGGCTACACCTTC. It encodes CASSQVVRTVFNYGYTF.

CDR3 coding DNA: TGTGCCAGTAACAACGCAGGGTATAGCAATCAGCCCCAGCATTTT. This codes for CASNNAGYSNQPQHF. The rearrangement links TRBV19 to TRBJ1-5; D perhaps matches TRBD1 (5 bases). The CDR3 runs to 15 residues. V shed 7 bases and J shed 0 bases, with 13 bases lying between them. Germline assignment: CDR1 LNHDA and CDR2 SQIVND (reference sequence).

The chain combines TRBV19 with TRBJ2-7; D is unclear. The CDR3 runs to 14 residues. Germline assignment: CDR1 LNHDA and CDR2 SQIVND (reference sequence). Trimming removed 6 bases from V and 3 bases from J, with 15 bases in between. CDR3 bases: TGTGCCAGTAGCCGAGCCGGAAACAACTACGAGCAGTACTTC. It encodes CASSRAGNNYEQYF.

The J gene is TRBJ1-1, the V gene TRBV7-3; D possibly corresponds to TRBD1 (5 bases). This CDR3 comprises 14 residues. V dropped 5 bases and J dropped 7 bases, with 17 bases sitting between them. Germline V lookup: CDR1 SGHTA, CDR2 FQGTGA. CDR3 DNA sequence: TGTGCCAGCAGCCTCGACGGGGCGGAAGGTGAAGCTTTCTTT. Amino acids: CASSLDGAEGEAFF.

CDR3 residues: CATSRWTGEAGLQETQYF. CDR3 bases: TGTGCCACCAGCAGATGGACGGGGGAAGCGGGGCTGCAGGAGACCCAGTACTTC. The rearrangement uses TRBV15 and TRBJ2-5; 7 nucleotides agree with TRBD2. CDR3 length: 18 amino acids. The junction had 17 bases not matched to a gene; V was cut back by 2 bases and J by 5 bases. CDR1 LNHNV and CDR2 YYDKDF come from the germline V gene (reference sequence).

The genes are TRBV19 and TRBJ1-2; 7 nucleotides line up with TRBD1. The germline CDR1 and CDR2 sequences are LNHDA and SQIVND (reference sequence). This CDR3 has 13 amino acids. V was pared by 4 bases and J by 5 bases, with 4 bases of the junction left unmatched. This CDR3 is CASSTGTAYGYTF. The CDR3 DNA sequence: TGTGCCAGTAGTACCGGGACAGCTTATGGCTACACCTTC.

V is TRBV10-2 and J is TRBJ1-6; D uncertain. V gave up 3 bases and J gave up 9 bases, with 9 bases separating them. The CDR3 contains 13 residues. Per the germline V gene, CDR1 is WSHSY and CDR2 is SAAADI. The CDR3 region has the DNA TGCGCCAGCAGTGACAGTTCGGGTTCACCCCTCCACTTT. Encoded protein: CASSDSSGSPLHF.

The chain carries TRBV19 and TRBJ1-2, with D perhaps TRBD1 (6 bases). Germline lookup yields CDR1 LNHDA and CDR2 SQIVND (reference sequence). This CDR3 spans 14 amino acids. Trimming took 5 bases from V and 4 from J, leaving 14 bases between them. This chain's CDR3 is CASSGIGGGYGYTF. The CDR3 DNA sequence: TGTGCCAGTAGTGGGATCGGGGGCGGCTATGGCTACACCTTC.

This sequence joins TRBV19 and TRBJ1-2; D possibly corresponds to TRBD1 (5 bases). V dropped 7 bases and J dropped 7 bases, with 19 bases sitting between them. The CDR3 totals 14 residues. Germline CDR1 and CDR2: LNHDA and SQIVND (reference sequence). CDR3 DNA sequence: TGTGCCAGTAAAATGGGAGGGGCCGGTGGTGGCTACACCTTC. Protein sequence: CASKMGGAGGGYTF.

The gene calls are TRBV7-9 and TRBJ1-1, with D maybe TRBD1 (6 bases). V was shortened by 5 bases and J by 3 bases, with 13 bases between the two germline ends. CDR1 is SEHNR, CDR2 FQNEAQ, per germline (reference sequence). This CDR3 is 14 amino acids long. CDR3 DNA sequence: TGTGCCAGCAGCCCAGCGGGGGCGTACACTGAAGCTTTCTTT. This sequence encodes CASSPAGAYTEAFF. The whole variable domain, filled in from reference TRBV7-9 and TRBJ1-1, reads DTGVSQNPRHKITKRGQNVTFRCDPISEHNRLYWYRQTLGQGPEFLTYFQNEAQLEKSRLLSDRFSAERPKGSFSTLEIQRTEQGDSAMYLCASSPAGAYTEAFFGQGTRLTVV.

This chain links TRBV27 with TRBJ1-6; D not resolved. This CDR3 is 13 amino acids long. The ends were cut back, 2 bases at V and 9 bases at J, with 8 bases in the middle. Germline CDR1 is MNHEY and CDR2 is SMNVEV (reference sequence). The CDR3 region is CASSLESSSPLHF. CDR3 in DNA: TGTGCCAGCAGTTTAGAAAGCTCTTCACCCCTCCACTTT.

The chain links TRBV10-3 to TRBJ2-7; the D gene is possibly TRBD2 (5 bases). Trimming stripped 7 bases from V and 6 bases from J, with 13 bases between. The CDR3 runs 12 residues. Germline values: CDR1 ENHRY, CDR2 SYGVKD. Written as DNA, the CDR3 is TGTGCCATCACAAGTGCAGGAGGCGAGCAGTACTTC. This gives the protein CAITSAGGEQYF.

The chain employs TRBV11-2 and TRBJ1-4; the match to TRBD1 covers 7 bases. Trimming cost V 3 bases and J 5 bases; bases outside gene matches: 6. The CDR3 is made up of 15 amino acids. The germline V gene encodes CDR1 SGHAT and CDR2 FQNNGV. This chain's CDR3 is CASSFDRVGNEKLFF. CDR3 in DNA: TGTGCCAGCAGCTTCGACAGGGTAGGGAATGAAAAACTGTTTTTT.

The J gene is TRBJ2-5, the V gene TRBV2; D might be TRBD1 (7 bases). The length of the CDR3 is 11 residues. Trimming took off 7 bases at V and 5 bases at J, with 8 bases between the two ends. The V gene's germline CDR1 is SNHLY and CDR2 FYNNEI. CDR3 nucleotide sequence: TGTGCCAGCACAGGGGGGGAGACCCAGTACTTC. Protein: CASTGGETQYF.